This T cell receptor (beta chain) was sequenced in a study of T-cell memory formation after mild COVID-19. Study-level findings and limits: Contracting CD4+ clones sat mainly in CM and EM; CD8+ in EMRA. Certain responding clones were present in pre-infection memory, suggesting participation of cross-reactive memory.

Notes on this clonotype: Antigen unknown.

Germline CDR1 SGHTA, CDR2 FQGTGA. The CDR3 sequence is 14 residues long. V lost 5 bases and J lost 5; bases outside the gene matches: 6. Amplification by 5'RACE using constant-segment primers produced TCR alpha and TCR beta cDNA libraries that carried sample barcodes and UMIs. TCRdb itself ran the 5' RACE reads through MiXCR, one entry per CDR3 protein. The sample records roughly 250,000 distinct CDR3 sequences, about 15% being singletons. This TCR came from a man between 18 and 29 years old who had mild COVID-19 (a few samples of this study predate the infection). Cell type and time point are not known. The genes are TRBV7-3 and TRBJ2-1, with 7 nucleotides matching TRBD1. Input material: PBMCs or a T cell subset sorted from them (not recorded which). CDR3 sequence reads: CASSIYTGDNEQFF. In DNA form, the CDR3 reads TGTGCCAGCAGCATTTACACAGGGGACAATGAGCAGTTCTTC.